Listed here is a single TCR beta chain. Antigen unknown. CDR3 length equals 16 residues. The germline CDR1 and CDR2 sequences are DFQATT and SNEGSKA (reference sequence). This specimen belongs to a study of T cells expressing NK-cell markers. Findings and caveats of the study: What remained unclear was the HCMV specificity of expanded NKG2C+ T cell clones.

After re-calling the 5' RACE reads, TCRdb lists one entry per CDR3 protein, DNA absent. The sample table includes 250,000 to 300,000 distinct CDR3 sequences. Sequenced material: blood T cells: a sorted CD56 or NKG2C T cell subset, CD4+ or CD8+ T cells, or bulk PBMC T cells (not recorded which). The genes are TRBV20-1 and TRBJ2-3; TCRdb calls TRBD2, which cannot be checked without DNA. The sequence derives from a man aged 18 to 29 in good health. The CDR3 loop is CSAQTTSGSDTDTQYF.